This record concerns one T cell receptor beta chain sequence. Antigen unknown. The entry originates in a study of shared clonotypes between healthy human individuals. CD45RO-negative cells were positively selected for CCR7, leaving out terminally differentiated effector memory CD45RA+ cells. General study findings and limits: Researchers sampled only blood; tissue repertoires likely differ. Researchers found naive subsets generally carried larger estimated richness than memory subsets.

The repertoire was sequenced with immunoSEQ multiplex PCR; TCRdb's copy has only in-frame clones and lacks some. The sample consists of around 700,000 clones, around 90% of them appearing once. CDR1 is LNHDA and CDR2 is SQIVND in the germline V gene (reference sequence). This CDR3 region has 14 residues. Deletions cut 3 bases from V and 1 base from J, with 7 bases between. The sample comprised naive CD8+ T cells sorted from blood. J is TRBJ2-4 and V is TRBV19, with TRBD2 as a possible D gene (6 bases). The origin of this receptor is a man aged 25 to 40 in good health. CDR3 in amino acids: CASSIGGAKNIQYF. CDR3 nucleotide sequence: TGTGCCAGTAGTATTGGAGGGGCCAAAAACATTCAGTACTTC.